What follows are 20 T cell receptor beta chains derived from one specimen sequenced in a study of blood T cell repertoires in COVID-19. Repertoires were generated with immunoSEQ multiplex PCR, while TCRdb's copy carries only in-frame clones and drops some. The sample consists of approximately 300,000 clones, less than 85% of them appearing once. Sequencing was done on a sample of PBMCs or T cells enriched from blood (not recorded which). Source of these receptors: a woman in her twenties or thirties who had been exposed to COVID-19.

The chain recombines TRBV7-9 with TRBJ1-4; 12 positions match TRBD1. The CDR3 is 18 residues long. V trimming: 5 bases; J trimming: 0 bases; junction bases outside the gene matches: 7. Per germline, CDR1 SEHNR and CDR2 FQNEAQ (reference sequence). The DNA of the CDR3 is TGTGCCAGCAGCAAGGGACAGGGGGCGATTCCAACTAATGAAAAACTGTTTTTT. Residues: CASSKGQGAIPTNEKLFF.

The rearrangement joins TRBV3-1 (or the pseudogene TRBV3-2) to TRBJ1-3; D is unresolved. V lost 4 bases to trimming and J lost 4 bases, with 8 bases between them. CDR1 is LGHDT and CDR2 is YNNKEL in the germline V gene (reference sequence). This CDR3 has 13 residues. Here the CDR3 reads CASSPTQGNTIYF. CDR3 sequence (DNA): TGTGCCAGCAGCCCCACACAGGGAAACACCATATATTTT.

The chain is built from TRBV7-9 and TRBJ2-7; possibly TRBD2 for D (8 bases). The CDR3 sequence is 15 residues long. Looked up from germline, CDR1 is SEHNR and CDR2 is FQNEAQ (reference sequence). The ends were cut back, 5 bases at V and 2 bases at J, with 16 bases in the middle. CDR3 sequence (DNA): TGTGCCAGCAGCGCGGGAGGACAGGATCCCTACGAGCAGTACTTC. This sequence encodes CASSAGGQDPYEQYF.

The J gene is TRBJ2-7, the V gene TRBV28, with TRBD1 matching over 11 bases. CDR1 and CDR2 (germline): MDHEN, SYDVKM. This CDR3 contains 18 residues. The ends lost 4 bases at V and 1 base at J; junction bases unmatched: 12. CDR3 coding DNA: TGTGCCAGCAGTTCCGACTCACCGGGACAGGGGGTTTCCTACGAGCAGTACTTC. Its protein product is CASSSDSPGQGVSYEQYF.

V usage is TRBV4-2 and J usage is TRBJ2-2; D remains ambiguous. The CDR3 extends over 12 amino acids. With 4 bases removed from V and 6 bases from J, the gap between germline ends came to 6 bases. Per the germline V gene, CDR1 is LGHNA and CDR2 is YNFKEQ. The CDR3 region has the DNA TGTGCCAGCAGCCCTTCGGCCGGGGAGCTGTTTTTT. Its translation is CASSPSAGELFF.

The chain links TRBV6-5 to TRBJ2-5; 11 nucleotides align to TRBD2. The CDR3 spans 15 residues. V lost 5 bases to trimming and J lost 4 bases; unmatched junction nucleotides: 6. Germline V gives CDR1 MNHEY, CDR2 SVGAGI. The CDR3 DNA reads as TGTGCCAGCAGTATTACCGGGACTAGCGGAGAGACCCAGTACTTC. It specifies CASSITGTSGETQYF.

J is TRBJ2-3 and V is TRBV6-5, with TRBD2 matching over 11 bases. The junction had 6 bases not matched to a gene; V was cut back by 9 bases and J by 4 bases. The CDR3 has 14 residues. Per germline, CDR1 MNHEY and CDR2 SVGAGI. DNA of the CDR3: TGTGCCAGTGGTAGCGGGGGGGCCGCAGATACGCAGTATTTT. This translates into CASGSGGAADTQYF.

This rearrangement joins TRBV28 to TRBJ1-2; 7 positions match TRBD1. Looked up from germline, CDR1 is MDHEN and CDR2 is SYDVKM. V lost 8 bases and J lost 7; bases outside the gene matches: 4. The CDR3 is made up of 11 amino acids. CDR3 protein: CASSGGFGYTF. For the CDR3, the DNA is TGTGCCAGCTCAGGGGGATTTGGCTACACCTTC.

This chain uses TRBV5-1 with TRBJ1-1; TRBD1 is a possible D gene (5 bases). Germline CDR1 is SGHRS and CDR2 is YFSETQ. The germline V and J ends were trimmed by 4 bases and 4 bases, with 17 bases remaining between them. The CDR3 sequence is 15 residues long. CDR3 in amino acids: CASSPGEGRSTEAFF. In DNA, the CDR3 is TGCGCCAGCAGCCCGGGGGAGGGGAGGTCCACTGAAGCTTTCTTT.

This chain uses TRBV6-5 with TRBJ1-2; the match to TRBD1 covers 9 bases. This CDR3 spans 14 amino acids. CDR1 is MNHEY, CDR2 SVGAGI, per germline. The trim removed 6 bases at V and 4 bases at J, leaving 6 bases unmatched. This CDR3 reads CASRLGQGVYGYTF. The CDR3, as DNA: TGTGCCAGCAGGTTGGGACAGGGAGTCTATGGCTACACCTTC.

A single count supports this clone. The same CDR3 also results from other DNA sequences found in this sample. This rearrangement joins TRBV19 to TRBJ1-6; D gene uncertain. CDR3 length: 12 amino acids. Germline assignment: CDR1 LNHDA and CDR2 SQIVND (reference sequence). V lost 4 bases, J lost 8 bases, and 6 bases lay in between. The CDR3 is CASSSRDSPLHF. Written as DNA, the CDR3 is TGTGCCAGTAGTAGCCGGGATTCACCCCTCCACTTT. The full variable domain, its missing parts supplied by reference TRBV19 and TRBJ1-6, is DGGITQSPKYLFRKEGQNVTLSCEQNLNHDAMYWYRQDPGQGLRLIYYSQIVNDFQKGDIAEGYSVSREKKESFPLTVTSAQKNPTAFYLCASSSRDSPLHFGNGTRLTVT.

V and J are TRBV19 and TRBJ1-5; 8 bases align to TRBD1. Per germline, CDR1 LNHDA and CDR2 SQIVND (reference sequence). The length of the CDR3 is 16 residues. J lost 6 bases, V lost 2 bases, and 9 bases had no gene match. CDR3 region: CASSIFGQGAIQPQHF. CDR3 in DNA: TGTGCCAGTAGTATATTCGGGCAGGGGGCGATTCAGCCCCAGCATTTT.

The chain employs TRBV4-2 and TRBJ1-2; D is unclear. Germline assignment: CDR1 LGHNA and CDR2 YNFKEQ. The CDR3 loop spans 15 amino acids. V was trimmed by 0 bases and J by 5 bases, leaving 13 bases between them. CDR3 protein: CASSQEGAGSYGYTF. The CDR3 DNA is TGTGCCAGCAGCCAAGAGGGCGCAGGTAGTTATGGCTACACCTTC.

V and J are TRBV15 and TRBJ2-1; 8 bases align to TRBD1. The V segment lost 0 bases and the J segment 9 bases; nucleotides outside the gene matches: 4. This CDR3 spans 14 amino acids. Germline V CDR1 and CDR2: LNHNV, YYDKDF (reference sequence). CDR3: CATSRDRGPVEQFF. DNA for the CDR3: TGTGCCACCAGCAGAGACAGGGGGCCCGTTGAGCAGTTCTTC.

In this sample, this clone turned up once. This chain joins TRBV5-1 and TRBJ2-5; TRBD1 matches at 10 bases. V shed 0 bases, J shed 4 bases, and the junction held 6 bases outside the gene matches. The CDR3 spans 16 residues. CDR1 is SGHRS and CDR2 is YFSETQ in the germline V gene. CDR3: CASSLVGDRGGETQYF. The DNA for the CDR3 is TGCGCCAGCAGCTTGGTGGGGGACAGGGGTGGAGAGACCCAGTACTTC.

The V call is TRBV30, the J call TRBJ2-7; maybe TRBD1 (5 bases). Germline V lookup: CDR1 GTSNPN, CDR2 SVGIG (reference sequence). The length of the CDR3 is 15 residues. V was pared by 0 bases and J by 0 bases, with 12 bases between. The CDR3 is CAWSVGAPLSYEQYF. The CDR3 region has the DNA TGTGCCTGGAGTGTAGGGGCCCCTCTCTCCTACGAGCAGTACTTC.

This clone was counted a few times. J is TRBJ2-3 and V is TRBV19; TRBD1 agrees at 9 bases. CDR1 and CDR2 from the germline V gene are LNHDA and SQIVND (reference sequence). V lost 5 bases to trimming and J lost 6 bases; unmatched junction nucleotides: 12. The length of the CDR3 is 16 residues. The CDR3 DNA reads TGTGCCAGTAGTGCGCCCCGGGACAGGGTGTACGATACGCAGTATTTT. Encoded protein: CASSAPRDRVYDTQYF.

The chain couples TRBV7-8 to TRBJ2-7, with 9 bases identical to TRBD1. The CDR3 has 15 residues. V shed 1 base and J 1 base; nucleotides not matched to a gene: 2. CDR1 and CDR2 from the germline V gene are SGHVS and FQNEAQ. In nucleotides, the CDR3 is TGTGCCAGCAGCTTAGTAGGACAGGGGTCCTACGAGCAGTACTTC. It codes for CASSLVGQGSYEQYF.

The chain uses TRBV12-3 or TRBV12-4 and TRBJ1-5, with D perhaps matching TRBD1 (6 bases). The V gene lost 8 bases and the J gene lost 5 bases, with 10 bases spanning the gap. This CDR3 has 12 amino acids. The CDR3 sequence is CASGQSDQPQHF. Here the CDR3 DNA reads TGTGCCAGCGGACAGTCGGATCAGCCCCAGCATTTT.

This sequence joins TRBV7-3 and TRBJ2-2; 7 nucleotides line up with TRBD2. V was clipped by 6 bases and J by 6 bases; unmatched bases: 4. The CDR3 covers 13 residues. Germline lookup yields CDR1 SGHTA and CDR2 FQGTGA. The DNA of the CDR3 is TGTGCCAGCAGGGACACTAGCGCCGGGGAGCTGTTTTTT. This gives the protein CASRDTSAGELFF.